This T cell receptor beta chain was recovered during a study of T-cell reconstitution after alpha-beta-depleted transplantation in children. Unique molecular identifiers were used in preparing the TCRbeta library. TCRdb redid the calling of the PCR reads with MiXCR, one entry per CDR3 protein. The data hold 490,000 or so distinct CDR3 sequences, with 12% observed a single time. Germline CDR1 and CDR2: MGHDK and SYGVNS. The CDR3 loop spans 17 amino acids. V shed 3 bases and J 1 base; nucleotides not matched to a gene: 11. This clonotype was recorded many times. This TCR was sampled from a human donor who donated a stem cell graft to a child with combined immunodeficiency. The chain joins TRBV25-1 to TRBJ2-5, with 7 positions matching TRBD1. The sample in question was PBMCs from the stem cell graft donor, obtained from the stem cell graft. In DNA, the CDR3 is TGTGCCAGCAGTGATCTTACAGGGACAGACGGCCAAGAGACCCAGTACTTC. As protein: CASSDLTGTDGQETQYF.